The 25 T cell receptor beta chains reported below all come from one sample, sequenced in a study of preoperative IRX-2 immunotherapy in early breast cancer (dated by TCRdb to between 2018 and 2021). Libraries were made using the immunoSEQ multiplex PCR assay. As stored in TCRdb, this immuneACCESS dataset retains in-frame rearrangements with V and J assigned. A fraction of the clones does not appear; measured against another copy, unresolved V genes explain less than half of the discrepancy, and the remainder lacks a known reason. The sample table holds approximately 30,000 clones, of which 90% to 95% were seen once. Of the sample, around 6% is held by the ten largest clones. What the treatment or condition label conveys for this sample: preoperative locoregional IRX-2 cytokine immunotherapy. The sample was gathered from a patient treated with IRX-2 immunotherapy. The receptors here all came from a human donor with breast cancer.

A single count supports this clone. The V call is TRBV30, the J call TRBJ1-3; D unclear. This CDR3 is 13 amino acids long. Germline lookup yields CDR1 GTSNPN and CDR2 SVGIG (reference sequence). V shed 0 bases and J shed 0 bases, with 3 bases lying between them. The CDR3, as DNA: TGTGCCTGGAGTGTACACTCTGGAAACACCATATATTTT. Translated: CAWSVHSGNTIYF.

The J gene is TRBJ1-2, the V gene TRBV7-9, with a tentative D call TRBD1 (6 bases). Germline V CDR1 and CDR2: SEHNR, FQNEAQ (reference sequence). The CDR3 is 15 amino acids. Trimming pared 2 bases from V and 0 bases from J, leaving 10 bases between. As DNA, the CDR3 is TGTGCCAGCAGCTTAAAGGGGGGAGCTAACTATGGCTACACCTTC. This sequence encodes CASSLKGGANYGYTF.

The chain recombines TRBV5-1 with TRBJ1-3; D gene unclear. Germline lookup yields CDR1 SGHRS and CDR2 YFSETQ. V gave up 3 bases and J gave up 0 bases, with 13 bases separating them. The CDR3 sequence is 16 residues long. This chain's CDR3 is CASSSDGSYSGNTIYF. CDR3 DNA sequence: TGCGCCAGCAGCTCGGATGGGAGCTACTCTGGAAACACCATATATTTT.

V and J are TRBV7-9 and TRBJ1-1, with D hard to call. The CDR3 covers 15 residues. Germline V gives CDR1 SEHNR, CDR2 FQNEAQ (reference sequence). The germline V and J ends were trimmed by 1 base and 1 base, with 10 bases remaining between them. The CDR3 is CASSLVARQNTEAFF. The CDR3 region has the DNA TGTGCCAGCAGCTTAGTGGCCCGACAGAACACTGAAGCTTTCTTT. The full variable domain, in which reference TRBV7-9 and TRBJ1-1 provide the parts outside the CDR3, is DTGVSQNPRHKITKRGQNVTFRCDPISEHNRLYWYRQTLGQGPEFLTYFQNEAQLEKSRLLSDRFSAERPKGSFSTLEIQRTEQGDSAMYLCASSLVARQNTEAFFGQGTRLTVV.

This chain joins TRBV28 and TRBJ2-1; TRBD2 agrees at 11 bases. CDR3 length equals 14 residues. The germline gives CDR1 MDHEN, CDR2 SYDVKM. V was pared by 8 bases and J by 8 bases, with 8 bases of the junction left unmatched. Here the CDR3 reads CASRTSGSFYEQFF. CDR3 nucleotides: TGTGCCAGCCGAACTAGCGGGAGTTTTTATGAGCAGTTCTTC.

The gene calls are TRBV6-5 and TRBJ2-7, with D perhaps TRBD1 (5 bases). Trimming shortened V by 4 bases and J by 6 bases, and 7 bases separated the two germline ends. CDR1 and CDR2 (germline): MNHEY, SVGAGI. CDR3 length equals 11 residues. Written as DNA, the CDR3 is TGTGCCAGCAGTTCGACAGCCGAGCAGTACTTC. It translates to CASSSTAEQYF.

The sample holds one count of this clone. This chain uses TRBV11-2 with TRBJ2-7; tentatively, D is TRBD2 (5 bases). The CDR3 consists of 11 residues. Trimming removed 7 bases from V and 4 bases from J, with 8 bases in between. CDR1 is SGHAT, CDR2 FQNNGV, per germline. CDR3 in amino acids: CASTTGYEQYF. CDR3 in DNA: TGTGCCAGCACCACGGGGTACGAGCAGTACTTC.

The J gene is TRBJ2-7, the V gene TRBV6-5; D is unclear. Deletions cut 0 bases from V and 0 bases from J, with 9 bases between. Germline V gives CDR1 MNHEY, CDR2 SVGAGI. The CDR3 covers 15 residues. The CDR3 DNA reads as TGTGCCAGCAGTTACTCGATGGGCCACTCCTACGAGCAGTACTTC. Amino acid sequence: CASSYSMGHSYEQYF.

The CDR3 DNA reads TGCGCCAGCAGCCATGACAGGGGCTCTTCCTACGAGCAGTACTTC. This codes for CASSHDRGSSYEQYF. The chain joins TRBV4-3 to TRBJ2-7; 8 bases are shared with TRBD1. The CDR3 extends over 15 amino acids. Unmatched junction bases numbered 5, after V lost 3 bases and J lost 1 base. In germline, CDR1 is LGHNA, CDR2 YSLEER.

The chain uses TRBV7-2 and TRBJ2-1; no firm D call. V lost 4 bases and J 7 bases, leaving 11 bases between the germline ends. The CDR3 runs 13 residues. CDR1 is SGHTA and CDR2 is FQGNSA in the germline V gene. CDR3 DNA: TGTGCCAGCAGCTCCTCTTTTACTAATGAGCAGTTCTTC. It codes for CASSSSFTNEQFF.

The chain has TRBV2 and TRBJ2-5; TRBD2 agrees at 9 bases. Germline V gene lookup returns CDR1 SNHLY and CDR2 FYNNEI. V gave up 1 base and J gave up 2 bases; unmatched junction bases: 2. This CDR3 has 15 residues. The CDR3 DNA follows: TGTGCCAGCAGTGAAGAGGCGGGGGGGCAAGAGACCCAGTACTTC. Protein product: CASSEEAGGQETQYF.

V is TRBV7-3 and J is TRBJ2-1, with D hard to call. Germline V gene data show CDR1 as SGHTA and CDR2 as FQGTGA. Trimming took off 3 bases at V and 2 bases at J, with 14 bases between the two ends. This CDR3 is 16 amino acids long. CDR3 region: CASSLVRAKTYNEQFF. In nucleotides, the CDR3 is TGTGCCAGCAGCTTGGTTCGGGCGAAAACCTACAATGAGCAGTTCTTC. Supplemented by reference TRBV7-3 and TRBJ2-1, the full variable domain reads GAGVSQTPSNKVTEKGKYVELRCDPISGHTALYWYRQSLGQGPEFLIYFQGTGAADDSGLPNDRFFAVRPEGSVSTLKIQRTERGDSAVYLCASSLVRAKTYNEQFFGPGTRLTVL.

Written as DNA, the CDR3 is TGTGCCATCAGTGGTGAGGCCCGACCAGATACGCAGTATTTT. Translated: CAISGEARPDTQYF. The chain couples TRBV10-3 to TRBJ2-3; D is unclear. V dropped 4 bases and J dropped 4 bases, with 12 bases sitting between them. This CDR3 has 14 amino acids. Germline loops: CDR1 ENHRY, CDR2 SYGVKD.

V and J are TRBV29-1 and TRBJ2-7, with D uncertain. From germline, CDR1 is SQVTM and CDR2 ANQGSEA. The length of the CDR3 is 14 residues. With 4 bases removed from V and 1 base from J, the gap between germline ends came to 14 bases. The CDR3 coding sequence is TGCAGCGTTGTTTCGGCGGCCGCGTCCTACGAGCAGTACTTC. It encodes CSVVSAAASYEQYF.

The chain has TRBV19 and TRBJ1-4; D gene uncertain. V lost 7 bases, J lost 0 bases, and 6 bases lay in between. CDR3 length: 13 residues. Looked up from germline, CDR1 is LNHDA and CDR2 is SQIVND (reference sequence). The CDR3 region has the DNA TGTGCCAGTAAACCTTCAACTAATGAAAAACTGTTTTTT. It is translated as CASKPSTNEKLFF.

This sequence joins TRBV5-1 and TRBJ1-2, with 7 bases aligning to TRBD1. Germline trimming cut 5 bases from V and 4 bases from J; bases unmatched to any gene: 8. The CDR3 runs 14 residues. Germline CDR1 reads SGHRS; CDR2 reads YFSETQ. CDR3 sequence reads: CASSRSGQAYGYTF. The CDR3 nucleotides are TGCGCCAGCAGTCGATCTGGACAGGCCTATGGCTACACCTTC.

The chain combines TRBV5-1 with TRBJ2-5, with D tentatively TRBD1 (5 bases). This CDR3 is built from 13 residues. In germline, CDR1 is SGHRS, CDR2 YFSETQ. V was trimmed by 2 bases and J by 5 bases, leaving 10 bases between them. The CDR3 DNA is TGCGCCAGCAGCTTCAGGGTTGGGGAGACCCAGTACTTC. This translates into CASSFRVGETQYF. The complete variable domain, with remaining parts taken from reference TRBV5-1 and TRBJ2-5, reads KAGVTQTPRYLIKTRGQQVTLSCSPISGHRSVSWYQQTPGQGLQFLFEYFSETQRNKGNFPGRFSGRQFSNSRSEMNVSTLELGDSALYLCASSFRVGETQYFGPGTRLLVL.

The V gene is TRBV5-1, the J gene TRBJ2-3; TRBD2 aligns across 14 bases. This CDR3 region has 17 residues. V shed 6 bases, J shed 0 bases, and the junction held 6 bases outside the gene matches. Germline V gives CDR1 SGHRS, CDR2 YFSETQ. CDR3 protein: CASTGLAGVSSTDTQYF. In DNA form, the CDR3 reads TGCGCCAGCACGGGACTAGCGGGAGTCTCTAGCACAGATACGCAGTATTTT.

The chain uses TRBV7-2 and TRBJ2-2; no firm D call. The CDR3 is 14 residues long. V was cut by 7 bases and J by 1 base, with 10 bases left in between. Germline lookup yields CDR1 SGHTA and CDR2 FQGNSA. The DNA for the CDR3 is TGTGCCAGCATCCGGGTTATGAACACCGGGGAGCTGTTTTTT. Protein: CASIRVMNTGELFF.

The chain recombines TRBV19 with TRBJ1-4; TRBD1 matches at 10 bases. Germline lookup yields CDR1 LNHDA and CDR2 SQIVND (reference sequence). The trim removed 7 bases at V and 5 bases at J, leaving 4 bases unmatched. The CDR3 spans 14 residues. The CDR3 DNA reads as TGTGCCAGTACCCCGGACAGGGGGAATGAAAAACTGTTTTTT. It translates to CASTPDRGNEKLFF.

The chain joins TRBV4-1 to TRBJ1-6; a possible D gene is TRBD1 (5 bases). The CDR3 covers 18 residues. Trimming cost V 5 bases and J 6 bases, with 23 bases left between them. Germline V gives CDR1 MGHRA, CDR2 YSYEKL. The CDR3 reads CASSYETGTLAPNSPLHF. The CDR3 coding sequence is TGCGCCAGCAGCTACGAAACCGGGACTCTTGCCCCTAATTCACCCCTCCACTTT.

About this clone itself: One end of the junction fails to match germline, which may point to a read error. The chain uses TRBV5-4 and TRBJ2-7; 8 bases are shared with TRBD2. Germline CDR1 reads SGHNT; CDR2 reads YYREEE (reference sequence). This CDR3 is built from 17 residues. The CDR3, as DNA: TGCGCCAGCAGCCAAGATAGAAGGACTAGCTTCTACTACGAGCAGTACTTC. Protein product: CASSQDRRTSFYYEQYF.

This chain connects TRBV11-3 to TRBJ2-3; possibly TRBD1 or TRBD2 for D (5 bases each). This CDR3 is 14 amino acids long. Per the germline V gene, CDR1 is SGHNT and CDR2 is YENEEA. Trimming removed 3 bases at V and 1 base at J, with 8 bases between. The CDR3 bases are TGTGCCAGCAGCTTGGGACCCGGCACAGATACGCAGTATTTT. Translated, it gives CASSLGPGTDTQYF.

The rearrangement uses TRBV30 and TRBJ1-6; no firm D call. V lost 2 bases to trimming and J lost 7 bases, with 6 bases between them. Germline V CDR1 and CDR2: GTSNPN, SVGIG (reference sequence). The CDR3 spans 12 residues. The CDR3 DNA reads as TGTGCCTGGAGTTTCACAAATTCACCCCTCCACTTT. This translates into CAWSFTNSPLHF.

V gene TRBV16 combines with J gene TRBJ1-1; a possible D gene is TRBD1 (5 bases). Germline CDR1 reads KGHSY; CDR2 reads FQNENV. Deletions cut 4 bases from V and 1 base from J, with 16 bases between. The length of the CDR3 is 16 residues. The CDR3, as DNA: TGTGCCAGCAGCCTACGGGTGGGGCAGGGGAACACTGAAGCTTTCTTT. Translation gives CASSLRVGQGNTEAFF.